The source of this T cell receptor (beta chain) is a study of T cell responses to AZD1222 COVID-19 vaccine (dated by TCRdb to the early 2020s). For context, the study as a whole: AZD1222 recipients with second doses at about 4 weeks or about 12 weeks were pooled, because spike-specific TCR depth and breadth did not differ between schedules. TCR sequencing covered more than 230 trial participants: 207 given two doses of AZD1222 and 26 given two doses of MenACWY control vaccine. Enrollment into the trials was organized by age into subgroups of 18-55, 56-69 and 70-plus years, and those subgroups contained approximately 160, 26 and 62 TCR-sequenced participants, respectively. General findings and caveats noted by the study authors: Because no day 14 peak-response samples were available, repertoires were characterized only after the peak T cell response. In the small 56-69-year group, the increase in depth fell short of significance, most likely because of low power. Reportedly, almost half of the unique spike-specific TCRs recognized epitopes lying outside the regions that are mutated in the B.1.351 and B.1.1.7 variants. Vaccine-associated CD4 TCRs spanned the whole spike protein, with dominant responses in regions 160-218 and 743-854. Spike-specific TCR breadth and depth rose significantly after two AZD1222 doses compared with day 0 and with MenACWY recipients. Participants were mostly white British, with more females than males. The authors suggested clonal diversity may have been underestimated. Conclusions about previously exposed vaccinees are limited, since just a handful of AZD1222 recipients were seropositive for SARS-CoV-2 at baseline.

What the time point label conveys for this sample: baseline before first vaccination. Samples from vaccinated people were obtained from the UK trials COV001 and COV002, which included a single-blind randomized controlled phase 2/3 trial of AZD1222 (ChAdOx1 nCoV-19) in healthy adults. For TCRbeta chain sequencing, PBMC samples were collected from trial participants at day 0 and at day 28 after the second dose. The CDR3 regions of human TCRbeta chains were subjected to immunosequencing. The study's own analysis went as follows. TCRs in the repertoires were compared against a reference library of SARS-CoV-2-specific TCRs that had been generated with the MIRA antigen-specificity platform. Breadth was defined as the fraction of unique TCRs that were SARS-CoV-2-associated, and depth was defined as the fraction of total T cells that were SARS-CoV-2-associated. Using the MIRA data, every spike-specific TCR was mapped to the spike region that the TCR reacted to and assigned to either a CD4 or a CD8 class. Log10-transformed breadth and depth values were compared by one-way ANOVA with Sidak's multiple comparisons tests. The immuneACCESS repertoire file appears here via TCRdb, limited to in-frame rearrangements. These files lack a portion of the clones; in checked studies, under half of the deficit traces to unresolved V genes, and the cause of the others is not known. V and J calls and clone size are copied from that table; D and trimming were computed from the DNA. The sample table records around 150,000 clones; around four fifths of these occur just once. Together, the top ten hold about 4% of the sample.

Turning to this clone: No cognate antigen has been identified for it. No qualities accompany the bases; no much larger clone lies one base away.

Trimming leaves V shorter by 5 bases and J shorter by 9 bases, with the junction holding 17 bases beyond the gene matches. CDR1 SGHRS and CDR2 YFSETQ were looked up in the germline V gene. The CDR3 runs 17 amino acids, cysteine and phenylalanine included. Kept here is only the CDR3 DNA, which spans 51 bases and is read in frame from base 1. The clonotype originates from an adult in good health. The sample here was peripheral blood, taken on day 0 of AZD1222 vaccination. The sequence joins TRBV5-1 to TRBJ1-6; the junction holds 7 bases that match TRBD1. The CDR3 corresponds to CASSGHSGGASISPLHF. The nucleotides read TGCGCCAGCAGTGGCCACTCAGGGGGGGCCTCAATTTCACCCCTCCACTTT.